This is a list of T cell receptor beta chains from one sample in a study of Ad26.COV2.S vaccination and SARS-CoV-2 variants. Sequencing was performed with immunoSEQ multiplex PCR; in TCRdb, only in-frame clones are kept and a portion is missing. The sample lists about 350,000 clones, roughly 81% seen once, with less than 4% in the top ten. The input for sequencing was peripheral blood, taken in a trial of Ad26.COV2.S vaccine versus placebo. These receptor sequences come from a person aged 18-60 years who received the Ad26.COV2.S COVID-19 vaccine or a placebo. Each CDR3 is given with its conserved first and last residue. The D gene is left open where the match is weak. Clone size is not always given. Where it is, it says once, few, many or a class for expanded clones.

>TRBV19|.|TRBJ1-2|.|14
CASSILQSSYGYTF
TGTGCCAGTAGTATTTTGCAGAGCTCCTATGGCTACACCTTC
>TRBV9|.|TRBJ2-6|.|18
CASSATGSGASGANVLTF
TGTGCCAGCAGCGCAACAGGGAGTGGAGCCTCTGGGGCCAACGTCCTGACTTTC
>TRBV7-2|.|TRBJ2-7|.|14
CASSKGPESYEQYF
TGTGCCAGCAGCAAGGGACCAGAATCCTACGAGCAGTACTTC
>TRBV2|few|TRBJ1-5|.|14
CASTLGHSNQPQHF
TGTGCCAGCACGCTCGGCCATAGCAATCAGCCCCAGCATTTT
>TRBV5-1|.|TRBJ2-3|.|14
CASSLGLETDTQYF
TGCGCCAGCAGCTTGGGACTAGAAACAGATACGCAGTATTTT
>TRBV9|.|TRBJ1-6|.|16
CASSAQGPRTNSPLHF
TGTGCCAGCAGCGCACAGGGCCCTAGGACGAATTCACCCCTCCACTTT
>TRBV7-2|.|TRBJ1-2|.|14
CASSLGLANYGYTF
TGTGCCAGCAGCTTAGGCCTAGCTAACTATGGCTACACCTTC
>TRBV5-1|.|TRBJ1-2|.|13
CASSLTTFYGYTF
TGCGCCAGCAGCCTGACGACTTTCTATGGCTACACCTTC
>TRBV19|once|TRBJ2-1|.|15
CASSIVGGKYNEQFF
TGTGCCAGTAGTATTGTCGGCGGGAAATACAATGAGCAGTTCTTC
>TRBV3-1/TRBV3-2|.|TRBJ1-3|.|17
CASSQNSFGIAGNTIYF
TGTGCCAGCAGCCAAAACTCCTTCGGCATTGCGGGAAACACCATATATTTT
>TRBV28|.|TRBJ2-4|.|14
CASSLWQGKNIQYF
TGTGCCAGCAGTTTATGGCAAGGAAAAAACATTCAGTACTTC
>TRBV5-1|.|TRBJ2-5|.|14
CASSEGSSGETQYF
TGCGCCAGCAGCGAGGGTTCCAGCGGGGAGACCCAGTACTTC
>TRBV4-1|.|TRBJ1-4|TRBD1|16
CASSHPAKTGSEKLFF
TGCGCCAGCAGCCATCCCGCTAAGACAGGGAGTGAAAAACTGTTTTTT
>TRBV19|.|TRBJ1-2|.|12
CASSYSNYGYTF
TGTGCCAGTAGTTATTCTAACTATGGCTACACCTTC
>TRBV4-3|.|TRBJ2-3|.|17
CASSQDPRAGSTDTQYF
TGCGCCAGCAGCCAAGATCCCCGAGCGGGCAGCACAGATACGCAGTATTTT
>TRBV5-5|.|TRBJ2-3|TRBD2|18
CASSGALAGSGRTDTQYF
TGTGCCAGCAGCGGGGCACTAGCGGGATCGGGTCGAACAGATACGCAGTATTTT
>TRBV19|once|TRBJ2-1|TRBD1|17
CASRRTGGGGGRNEQFF
TGTGCCAGTAGAAGGACAGGGGGCGGAGGTGGACGGAATGAGCAGTTCTTC
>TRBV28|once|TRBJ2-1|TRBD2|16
CASRTSGKGSYNEQFF
TGTGCCAGCAGGACTAGCGGGAAAGGGTCCTACAATGAGCAGTTCTTC
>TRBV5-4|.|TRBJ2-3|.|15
CASSFRDWGTDTQYF
TGTGCCAGCAGCTTCCGGGACTGGGGCACAGATACGCAGTATTTT
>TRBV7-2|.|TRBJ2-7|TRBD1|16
CASSLRAGTGRYEQYF
TGTGCCAGCAGCCTGCGAGCCGGGACAGGACGCTACGAGCAGTACTTC
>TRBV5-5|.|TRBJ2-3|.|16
CASSWGYGGGSDTQYF
TGTGCCAGCAGCTGGGGGTACGGGGGTGGGTCAGATACGCAGTATTTT